This TCR beta chain originates from a study of blood T cell repertoires in COVID-19. At the level of the study: COVID-19 samples, acute and convalescent, were from the United States, Italy and Spain. T cells, B-cell-depleted T cells, or PBMCs supplied cDNA or gDNA.

Methods used by the authors: Reference gene primer amplification yielded estimated nucleated cell counts. Clones were read by immunoSEQ multiplex PCR, and TCRdb kept only the in-frame ones, dropping some. That table is the source of V, J and clone size, and D and trimming were worked out from the DNA. The sample has some 220,000 clones, roughly 84% seen once; the top ten hold 9.5% to 10%. J gave up 3 bases and V 5 bases, and 17 bases lay outside the gene matches. Looked up from germline, CDR1 is SGHNT and CDR2 is YENEEA. This CDR3 has 18 residues. The sequenced sample was peripheral blood. The chain combines TRBV11-3 with TRBJ2-3, with 7 bases identical to TRBD2. The TCR was taken from a man aged 50 to 59 with active or convalescent COVID-19. The CDR3: CASSQGAGESGSTDTQYF. The CDR3 nucleotides read TGTGCCAGCAGCCAAGGGGCGGGAGAGAGTGGATCGACAGATACGCAGTATTTT.